Presented here are 23 T cell receptor beta chains from one specimen sequenced in a study of beta chain features in type 1 diabetes. Their antigen targets remain unknown. Whole-study findings and limits: Type 1 diabetes patients had moderately but significantly shorter TCRB CDR3s in all four CD4+ subsets.

The whole isolated RNA underwent reverse transcription, so sequencing captured expressed TCRB transcripts. The method was immunoSEQ multiplex PCR; TCRdb's version includes in-frame clones alone and lacks a portion of them. The top ten hold roughly 0.11% of the sample, which has approximately 600,000 clones, 9.5% to 15% seen once. Sample: naive CD4+ T cells from blood. The receptors were gathered from a man aged 25-40 years with type 1 diabetes.

This clone has just a few counts. Other DNA sequences in the sample encode the same CDR3. V and J are TRBV7-2 and TRBJ2-1; D remains ambiguous. V lost 1 base, J lost 0 bases, and 4 bases lay in between. This CDR3 has 14 residues. Per germline, CDR1 SGHTA and CDR2 FQGNSA. CDR3 in DNA: TGTGCCAGCAGCTTAGATCCCTCCTACAATGAGCAGTTCTTC. Translating gives CASSLDPSYNEQFF.

A few counts support this clone. The chain recombines TRBV2 with TRBJ2-6; 7 bases map to TRBD1. Looked up from germline, CDR1 is SNHLY and CDR2 is FYNNEI. V lost 7 bases, J lost 2 bases, and 2 bases stayed unmatched. CDR3 length equals 14 residues. The CDR3: CASKQGAGANVLTF. The CDR3 DNA reads as TGTGCCAGCAAGCAGGGGGCTGGGGCCAACGTCCTGACTTTC.

This chain uses TRBV6-6 with TRBJ1-5; unclear D gene. Trimming took 7 bases from V and 8 from J, leaving 21 bases between them. There are 15 residues in the CDR3. The germline CDR1 and CDR2 sequences are MNHNY and SVGAGI (reference sequence). CDR3 DNA: TGTGCCAGCACTGGTAATAGTAACATAAAGGAGCCCCAGCATTTT. It encodes CASTGNSNIKEPQHF.

The chain links TRBV15 to TRBJ1-3; D remains unclear. The CDR3 spans 14 residues. V lost 0 bases and J 0 bases, leaving 3 bases between the germline ends. Germline values: CDR1 LNHNV, CDR2 YYDKDF (reference sequence). This CDR3 reads CATSRDNSGNTIYF. CDR3 DNA sequence: TGTGCCACCAGCAGAGATAACTCTGGAAACACCATATATTTT.

The chain uses TRBV4-3 and TRBJ2-3; 9 bases line up with TRBD2. This CDR3 has 20 residues. The germline CDR1 and CDR2 sequences are LGHNA and YSLEER. V lost 0 bases, J lost 0 bases, and 13 bases stayed unmatched. The CDR3 coding sequence is TGCGCCAGCAGCCAAGATCAGGCGCAGCGGGGGGCCACTAGCACAGATACGCAGTATTTT. Its protein is CASSQDQAQRGATSTDTQYF.

The gene calls are TRBV5-1 and TRBJ1-4; D possibly corresponds to TRBD1 (5 bases). CDR1 is SGHRS, CDR2 YFSETQ, per germline. The CDR3 sequence is 15 residues long. With 0 bases removed from V and 5 bases from J, the gap between germline ends came to 11 bases. CDR3 protein: CASSLDGAGNEKLFF. The CDR3 DNA follows: TGCGCCAGCAGCTTGGACGGGGCCGGGAATGAAAAACTGTTTTTT.

The chain is built from TRBV9 and TRBJ1-4; D is possibly TRBD1 (6 bases). The CDR3 consists of 13 residues. From germline, CDR1 is SGDLS and CDR2 YYNGEE. The V end lost 3 bases, the J end lost 8 bases, and 11 bases lay between the germline ends. CDR3 DNA: TGTGCCAGCAGCGCACAGGGTCGGGAAAAACTGTTTTTT. It translates to CASSAQGREKLFF.

This clone was counted only a few times. The gene calls are TRBV7-9 and TRBJ2-6; D not resolved. Trimming removed 1 base from V and 0 bases from J, with 1 base in between. The CDR3 spans 14 residues. The germline gives CDR1 SEHNR, CDR2 FQNEAQ (reference sequence). CDR3 sequence reads: CASSLDSGANVLTF. The CDR3 DNA reads TGTGCCAGCAGCTTAGACTCTGGGGCCAACGTCCTGACTTTC.

This clone was recorded a few times. The rearrangement links TRBV7-3 to TRBJ2-7, with TRBD1 matching 10 bases. This CDR3 is 13 amino acids long. Losses at the gene ends were 5 bases for V and 6 bases for J; bases not matched to a gene: 4. The germline gives CDR1 SGHTA, CDR2 FQGTGA. The chain's CDR3 is CASSPTGGLEQYF. In nucleotides, the CDR3 is TGTGCCAGCAGCCCGACAGGGGGCCTCGAGCAGTACTTC.

This clone came up a few times. The rearrangement joins TRBV7-2 to TRBJ2-7; D is tentatively TRBD1 or TRBD2 (6 bases each). Deletions cut 5 bases from V and 1 base from J, with 15 bases between. Per germline, CDR1 SGHTA and CDR2 FQGNSA. The CDR3 runs to 15 residues. This CDR3 reads CASSQGGRSSYEQYF. In DNA form, the CDR3 reads TGTGCCAGCAGCCAAGGGGGGAGGAGTTCCTACGAGCAGTACTTC.

This clone was counted only a few times. The chain carries TRBV6-5 and TRBJ2-3; 9 bases are shared with TRBD1. Trimming removed 4 bases from V and 6 bases from J; junction bases left unmatched: 5. The germline CDR1 and CDR2 sequences are MNHEY and SVGAGI. This CDR3 comprises 14 residues. The CDR3 spells CASSSDRGWDTQYF. CDR3 bases: TGTGCCAGCAGTTCGGACAGGGGTTGGGATACGCAGTATTTT.

This clone was seen only a few times. This chain joins TRBV6-5 and TRBJ2-5, with a weak D call TRBD2 (6 bases). Germline lookup yields CDR1 MNHEY and CDR2 SVGAGI. Between the trimmed V and J ends, which lost 0 bases and 4 bases, there was a span of 15 bases. The CDR3 runs to 16 residues. CDR3 coding DNA: TGTGCCAGCAGTTACTCCGGGACTGGGAATGCAGAGACCCAGTACTTC. Translation: CASSYSGTGNAETQYF.

This clone was counted only a few times. CDR3 coding DNA: TGTGCCTGGAGTGGAGGGACAGGGGGCGGTGAGCAGTTCTTC. Residues: CAWSGGTGGGEQFF. V gene TRBV30 combines with J gene TRBJ2-1, with TRBD1 matching over 12 bases. The V and J ends lost 1 base and 9 bases, in that order; junction bases with no gene match: 4. The CDR3 contains 14 residues. Germline CDR1 reads GTSNPN; CDR2 reads SVGIG (reference sequence). The full variable domain, its missing parts supplied by reference TRBV30 and TRBJ2-1, is SQTIHQWPATLVQPVGSPLSLECTVEGTSNPNLYWYRQAAGRGLQLLFYSVGIGQISSEVPQNLSASRPQDRQFILSSKKLLLSDSGFYLCAWSGGTGGGEQFFGPGTRLTVL.

The chain recombines TRBV2 with TRBJ2-3; D may be TRBD1 (6 bases). Germline V gives CDR1 SNHLY, CDR2 FYNNEI. V was shortened by 6 bases and J by 2 bases, with 15 bases between the two germline ends. The CDR3 has 15 amino acids. The CDR3 sequence is CASRRQATYTDTQYF. The CDR3 region has the DNA TGTGCCAGCAGAAGACAGGCAACATACACAGATACGCAGTATTTT.

This chain links TRBV6-5 with TRBJ2-7, with a weak D call TRBD1 (6 bases). This CDR3 contains 14 residues. CDR1 and CDR2 (germline): MNHEY, SVGAGI. V lost 6 bases and J lost 3, with 15 bases in between. The CDR3 coding sequence is TGTGCCAGCAGCCTCAGGGGCATCGGCTACGAGCAGTACTTC. It is translated as CASSLRGIGYEQYF.

The V gene is TRBV6-5, the J gene TRBJ2-5; D not certain. Germline CDR1 is MNHEY and CDR2 is SVGAGI. The germline V and J ends were trimmed by 6 bases and 5 bases, with 10 bases remaining between them. The CDR3 is 12 residues long. The DNA for the CDR3 is TGTGCCAGCAGCATCGTGGGGGAGACCCAGTACTTC. It codes for CASSIVGETQYF.

This clone was detected only a few times. The V call is TRBV5-4, the J call TRBJ2-1; 7 positions match TRBD1. There are 14 residues in the CDR3. Trimming cost V 2 bases and J 7 bases; bases outside gene matches: 6. Germline values: CDR1 SGHNT, CDR2 YYREEE (reference sequence). In DNA form, the CDR3 reads TGTGCCAGCAGCTTAGGGGGCGGAAGGAATGAGCAGTTCTTC. Translated: CASSLGGGRNEQFF.

This clone has only a few counts. The chain employs TRBV28 and TRBJ2-6, with 9 nucleotides matching TRBD1. The CDR3 runs 20 residues. The ends lost 5 bases at V and 1 base at J; junction bases unmatched: 15. Germline CDR1 MDHEN, CDR2 SYDVKM. The CDR3 is CASSALMGQGLFSGANVLTF. The CDR3, as DNA: TGTGCCAGCAGTGCCCTTATGGGACAGGGATTATTTTCTGGGGCCAACGTCCTGACTTTC.

The V and J genes are TRBV7-8 and TRBJ2-5; D is ambiguous. V shed 4 bases and J shed 5 bases, with 8 bases lying between them. Germline CDR1 SGHVS, CDR2 FQNEAQ. The CDR3 is 12 residues long. CDR3 bases: TGTGCCAGCAGCTCAGGCTTGGAGACCCAGTACTTC. Amino acids: CASSSGLETQYF.

V usage is TRBV29-1 and J usage is TRBJ2-7, with D possibly called TRBD1 or TRBD2 (5 bases each). CDR1 is SQVTM, CDR2 ANQGSEA, per germline. The CDR3 is 14 residues long. V lost 1 base and J lost 2, with 12 bases in between. This chain's CDR3 is CSVEAGRATYEQYF. CDR3 bases: TGCAGCGTTGAAGCAGGGAGAGCGACCTACGAGCAGTACTTC.

This clone occurred a few times. The rearrangement links TRBV19 to TRBJ2-6, with D perhaps TRBD1 (6 bases). The V gene lost 8 bases and the J gene lost 1 base, with 12 bases spanning the gap. The CDR3 spans 15 residues. Germline loops: CDR1 LNHDA, CDR2 SQIVND (reference sequence). The CDR3 reads CASVAGESGANVLTF. Here the CDR3 DNA reads TGTGCCAGTGTTGCAGGGGAATCTGGGGCCAACGTCCTGACTTTC.

In this sample, this clone turned up a few times. CDR3 amino acids: CASSFQGLGNEQFF. The CDR3 DNA is TGTGCCAGCAGCTTTCAGGGTCTGGGCAATGAGCAGTTCTTC. The rearrangement uses TRBV5-4 and TRBJ2-1; TRBD1 might be the D (5 bases). V lost 2 bases and J lost 6, with 12 bases in between. CDR1 is SGHNT and CDR2 is YYREEE in the germline V gene (reference sequence). CDR3 length: 14 amino acids.

The sample holds a few counts of this clone. The chain uses TRBV28 and TRBJ2-3, with D perhaps TRBD1 (5 bases). This CDR3 is built from 15 residues. CDR1 MDHEN and CDR2 SYDVKM come from the germline V gene. The V end lost 3 bases, the J end lost 1 base, and 11 bases lay between the germline ends. This chain's CDR3 is CASSLAAQGTDTQYF. The CDR3 nucleotides are TGTGCCAGCAGTTTGGCGGCACAGGGCACAGATACGCAGTATTTT.